This T cell receptor (beta chain) was recovered during a study of control samples from healthy donors and cancer patients. The V gene lost 6 bases and the J gene lost 3 bases, with 11 bases spanning the gap. CDR3 length: 13 residues. In germline, CDR1 is SNHLY, CDR2 FYNNEI. Sequenced by immunoSEQ multiplex PCR; TCRdb stores in-frame clones only, minus some. This sample has 130,000 or so clones, with around 89% found just once. The receptor's source is a man aged 50 to 60 in good health. The V call is TRBV2, the J call TRBJ1-1; D possibly corresponds to TRBD1 (5 bases). The source material was blood. As DNA, the CDR3 is TGTGCCAGCAGGTCGGGGGGGTACACTGAAGCTTTCTTT. Amino acids: CASRSGGYTEAFF.